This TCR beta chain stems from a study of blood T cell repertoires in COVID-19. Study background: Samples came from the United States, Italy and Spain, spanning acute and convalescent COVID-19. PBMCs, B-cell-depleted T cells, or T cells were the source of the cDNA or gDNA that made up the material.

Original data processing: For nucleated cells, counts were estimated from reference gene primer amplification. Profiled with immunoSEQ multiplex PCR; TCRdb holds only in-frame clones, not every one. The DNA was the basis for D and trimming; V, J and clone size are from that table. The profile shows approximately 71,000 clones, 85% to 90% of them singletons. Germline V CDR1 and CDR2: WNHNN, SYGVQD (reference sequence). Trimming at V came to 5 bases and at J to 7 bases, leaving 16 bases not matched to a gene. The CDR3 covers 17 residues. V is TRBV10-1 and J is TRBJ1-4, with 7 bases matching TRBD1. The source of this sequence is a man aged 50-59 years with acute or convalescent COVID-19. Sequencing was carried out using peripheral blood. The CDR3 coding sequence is TGCGCCAGCAGTCCGGCATCAACAGGGGATCTCGGTGAAAAACTGTTTTTT. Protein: CASSPASTGDLGEKLFF.